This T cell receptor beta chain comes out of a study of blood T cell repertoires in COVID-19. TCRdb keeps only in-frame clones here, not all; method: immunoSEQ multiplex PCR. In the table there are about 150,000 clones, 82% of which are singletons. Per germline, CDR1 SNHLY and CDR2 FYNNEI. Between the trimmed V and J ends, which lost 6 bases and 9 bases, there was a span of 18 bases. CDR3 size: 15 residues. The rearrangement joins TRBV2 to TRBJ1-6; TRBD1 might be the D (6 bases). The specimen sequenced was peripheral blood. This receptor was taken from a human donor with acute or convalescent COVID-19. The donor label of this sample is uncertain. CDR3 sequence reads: CASSGPGQPSSPLHF. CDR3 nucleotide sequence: TGTGCCAGCAGCGGCCCCGGACAGCCATCTTCACCCCTCCACTTT.